The next 21 T cell receptor beta chains were all read from a single sample in a study of T cells in Graves' hyperthyroidism and ophthalmopathy. The CDR3 regions of TCR beta were amplified from RNA transcripts. The HTBI primer set served for first-round RT-PCR of the TCR CDR3. One entry per CDR3 protein, called by TCRdb with MiXCR from the multiplex PCR reads. This sample has more than 500,000 distinct CDR3 sequences, with 12% to 15% found just once. Specimen: blood. These receptors all stem from a woman aged 40 to 50 with Graves' hyperthyroidism.

A few counts support this clonotype. The J gene is TRBJ2-1, the V gene TRBV7-9; TRBD2 matches at 12 bases. This CDR3 spans 16 amino acids. Germline trimming cut 4 bases from V and 4 bases from J; bases unmatched to any gene: 5. Germline assignment: CDR1 SEHNR and CDR2 FQNEAQ (reference sequence). The CDR3, as DNA: TGTGCCAGCAGCTGGGGACTAGCGGGCCTATACAATGAGCAGTTCTTC. This gives the protein CASSWGLAGLYNEQFF.

This clonotype was counted only a few times. The CDR3: CASRIGSGITDTQYF. CDR3 in DNA: TGTGCCAGCCGGATTGGGAGCGGGATCACAGATACGCAGTATTTT. The gene calls are TRBV5-6 and TRBJ2-3; 7 bases line up with TRBD2. The CDR3 is made up of 15 amino acids. With V trimmed by 7 bases and J by 2 bases, 10 bases remained unmatched. Germline V lookup: CDR1 SGHDT, CDR2 YYEEEE. The entire variable domain, with the rest obtained from reference TRBV5-6 and TRBJ2-3, is as follows: DAGVTQSPTHLIKTRGQQVTLRCSPKSGHDTVSWYQQALGQGPQFIFQYYEEEERQRGNFPDRFSGHQFPNYSSELNVNALLLGDSALYLCASRIGSGITDTQYFGPGTRLTVL.

This clonotype was found a few times. The chain recombines TRBV9 with TRBJ2-3; 8 bases map to TRBD2. The ends lost 3 bases at V and 0 bases at J; junction bases unmatched: 15. CDR3 length equals 19 residues. Per germline, CDR1 SGDLS and CDR2 YYNGEE. CDR3 bases: TGTGCCAGCAGCGGAATGATGGGGACCAGCGGGGGAAGCACAGATACGCAGTATTTT. Encoded protein: CASSGMMGTSGGSTDTQYF.

This clonotype was detected ten times or more. The rearrangement links TRBV7-6 to TRBJ1-1; 8 bases match TRBD1. V lost 5 bases, J lost 3 bases, and 5 bases stayed unmatched. This CDR3 region has 14 residues. The germline V gene has CDR1 SGHVS and CDR2 FNYEAQ. In nucleotides, the CDR3 is TGTGCCAGCAGCACCACAGGGGGACACACTGAAGCTTTCTTT. It yields the protein CASSTTGGHTEAFF.

Concerning this clonotype: This may stem from a read error, because a much larger clone lies one nucleotide away. The rearrangement links TRBV20-1 to TRBJ2-1; possible D gene TRBD2, 6 bases. The germline V gene encodes CDR1 DFQATT and CDR2 SNEGSKA (reference sequence). The CDR3 is 13 residues long. CDR3 bases: TGCAGTGCTACCTCGACGGACTACAATGAGCGGTTCTTC. As protein: CSATSTDYNERFF.

This clonotype was seen a handful of times. The genes are TRBV15 and TRBJ1-1; 9 bases match TRBD1. The junction had 7 bases not matched to a gene; V was cut back by 7 bases and J by 1 base. The CDR3 is 15 residues long. Germline V gene lookup returns CDR1 LNHNV and CDR2 YYDKDF (reference sequence). CDR3 sequence reads: CATTTGTGQNTEAFF. The CDR3 DNA is TGTGCCACCACCACCGGGACAGGGCAGAACACTGAAGCTTTCTTT.

This clonotype was observed many times. V gene TRBV2 combines with J gene TRBJ1-1; TRBD1 might be the D (6 bases). There are 15 residues in the CDR3. CDR1 is SNHLY, CDR2 FYNNEI, per germline. V lost 2 bases to trimming and J lost 1 base, with 11 bases between them. DNA of the CDR3: TGTGCCAGCAGTGAAAGGACAGCCTCGAACACTGAAGCTTTCTTT. This encodes CASSERTASNTEAFF.

In its sample, this clonotype was seen many times. V usage is TRBV11-2 and J usage is TRBJ2-1; TRBD2 matches 7 bases. There are 16 residues in the CDR3. Trimming cost V 5 bases and J 0 bases; bases outside gene matches: 7. Germline lookup yields CDR1 SGHAT and CDR2 FQNNGV. CDR3 in DNA: TGTGCCAGCAGCACCTTAGCGGGCCTCTCCTACAATGAGCAGTTCTTC. Translation gives CASSTLAGLSYNEQFF.

The V call is TRBV2, the J call TRBJ2-2; no reliable D call. Trimming stripped 7 bases from V and 8 bases from J, with 14 bases between. The CDR3 has 13 residues. Per the germline V gene, CDR1 is SNHLY and CDR2 is FYNNEI. As DNA, the CDR3 is TGTGCCAGCAAAAAGGAGAAGACAGGGGAGCTGTTTTTT. This encodes CASKKEKTGELFF.

In the case of this clonotype: Just one base apart from a much larger clone, this may be a read error. The chain links TRBV6-5 to TRBJ1-5; D is uncertain. The CDR3 has 15 amino acids. Per the germline V gene, CDR1 is MNHEY and CDR2 is SVGAGI. CDR3 in DNA: TGTGCCAGCAGTTTCACGACGGCCCAGAATCAGCCCCGGCATTTT. Its translation is CASSFTTAQNQPRHF.

With respect to this clonotype: An end of the junction does not agree with germline; a read error may underlie this. The chain couples TRBV5-1 to TRBJ2-1; D possibly corresponds to TRBD1 (5 bases). Germline values: CDR1 SGHRS, CDR2 YFSETQ. The CDR3 has 14 residues. DNA for the CDR3: TGTGCCAGCAGCTTAGGGGTGGAATACAATGAGCAGTTCTTC. Protein sequence: CASSLGVEYNEQFF.

This clonotype was counted ten times or more. The chain is built from TRBV20-1 and TRBJ2-5; tentatively, D is TRBD2 (5 bases). The CDR3 contains 12 residues. V was pared by 3 bases and J by 4 bases, with 9 bases between. Germline assignment: CDR1 DFQATT and CDR2 SNEGSKA (reference sequence). CDR3 protein: CSASRGGETQYF. The CDR3 nucleotides are TGCAGTGCTAGCCGGGGTGGAGAGACCCAGTACTTC.

In regard to this clonotype: A much larger clone lies a single base off, so this may be a read error. V usage is TRBV7-2 and J usage is TRBJ2-7; 13 bases map to TRBD2. In germline, CDR1 is SGHTA, CDR2 FQGNSA. This CDR3 is built from 20 residues. The CDR3 loop is CAGSLREGGLAGFSSYEQYF. CDR3 in DNA: TGTGCCGGCAGCTTAAGAGAGGGGGGACTAGCGGGATTCTCCTCCTACGAGCAGTACTTC.

In its sample, this clonotype was seen many times. V and J are TRBV7-8 and TRBJ2-1, with a possible D match to TRBD2 (6 bases). V lost 4 bases and J lost 4, with 17 bases in between. The germline V gene encodes CDR1 SGHVS and CDR2 FQNEAQ. This CDR3 region has 16 residues. The CDR3 nucleotides are TGTGCCAGCAGCTACTCTAGCGAACTTGAATACAATGAGCAGTTCTTC. Its protein is CASSYSSELEYNEQFF.

A note on this clonotype: This clone may be a read error of a much larger clone one base away. The chain links TRBV18 to TRBJ1-2; D uncertain. The V end was cut by 3 bases, the J end by 8 bases, with 13 bases between. The CDR3 has 13 residues. Germline V gene data show CDR1 as KGHSH and CDR2 as LQKENI. The DNA of the CDR3 is TGTGCCAGCTCACCCGACAACCAAAGAGGCTACACCTTC. It encodes CASSPDNQRGYTF.

In this sample, this clonotype turned up many times. This chain connects TRBV2 to TRBJ2-1; D call uncertain. Trimming stripped 7 bases from V and 6 bases from J, with 7 bases between. The CDR3 covers 11 residues. The germline V gene encodes CDR1 SNHLY and CDR2 FYNNEI. DNA of the CDR3: TGTGCCAGCAAGAAAGGCAATGAGCAGTTCTTC. Translating gives CASKKGNEQFF.

This clonotype was counted only a few times. The chain links TRBV6-1 to TRBJ1-2; D may be TRBD1 (5 bases). Trimming pared 1 base from V and 0 bases from J, leaving 12 bases between. The CDR3 has 16 residues. The V gene's germline CDR1 is MNHNS and CDR2 SASEGT. The CDR3 is CASSEGWTLPNYGYTF. CDR3 DNA sequence: TGTGCCAGCAGTGAAGGATGGACACTTCCTAACTATGGCTACACCTTC.

This clonotype showed up many times. This chain connects TRBV28 to TRBJ1-5; 8 positions agree with TRBD1. Per the germline V gene, CDR1 is MDHEN and CDR2 is SYDVKM. J was trimmed by 2 bases and V by 6 bases; bases with no gene match: 9. CDR3 size: 16 residues. This CDR3 is CASRRHQGAGNQPQHF. As DNA, the CDR3 is TGTGCCAGCAGGAGACACCAGGGGGCAGGCAATCAGCCCCAGCATTTT.

The J gene is TRBJ2-2, the V gene TRBV20-1, with D tentatively TRBD1 (5 bases). Germline V CDR1 and CDR2: DFQATT, SNEGSKA (reference sequence). Trimming took 3 bases from V and 3 from J, leaving 11 bases between them. The CDR3 sequence is 14 residues long. CDR3 region: CSASGVGHTGELFF. The DNA for the CDR3 is TGCAGTGCTAGTGGGGTGGGGCACACCGGGGAGCTGTTTTTT.

This clonotype was counted many times. The CDR3: CASSLPGEAYGYTF. Written as DNA, the CDR3 is TGTGCCAGCAGCTTGCCGGGAGAGGCCTATGGCTACACCTTC. The chain has TRBV7-9 and TRBJ1-2; D is unresolved. The CDR3 length is 14 residues. Germline V gene lookup returns CDR1 SEHNR and CDR2 FQNEAQ (reference sequence). The germline V and J ends were trimmed by 3 bases and 4 bases, with 12 bases remaining between them.

The sample holds many counts of this clonotype. V and J are TRBV27 and TRBJ2-1; maybe TRBD2 (6 bases). V dropped 5 bases and J dropped 0 bases, with 14 bases sitting between them. Germline V gene data show CDR1 as MNHEY and CDR2 as SMNVEV (reference sequence). The CDR3 has 16 residues. The CDR3 is CASSPQSGHSYNEQFF. The CDR3 DNA reads as TGTGCCAGCAGTCCCCAGAGCGGGCACTCCTACAATGAGCAGTTCTTC.